One sample yielded the 4 T cell receptor beta chains listed below, sequenced in a study of CXCR3-negative and CXCR3-positive naive CD8 T cells (dated by TCRdb to between 2017 and 2020). The investigation overall reported the following: TRB CDR3s from CXCR3-positive naive cells showed higher hydrophobicity (lower Kidera factor 4), lower energy, and higher strength and volume indices than CXCR3-negative naive cells.

Their recognized antigens are unknown. Sequenced on a NextSeq 550. The Human TCR Profiling Kit (MiLaboratory) was used to prepare UMI-labeled 5' RACE TRB cDNA libraries. The reads underwent TCRdb reprocessing, giving one record for each CDR3 protein sequence and no DNA. This sample's table carries tens of thousands of distinct CDR3 sequences. The top ten hold about 0.62% of the sample. Sequencing input: naive CXCR3+ CD8+ T cells from blood. Reading the label with the study, this specimen's cell subset or site is: CD45RO-CCR7+CD27+CD95- naive CD8+ T cells expressing CXCR3 (TNR3+). The source is a human donor in good health. Some clones in this sample may be carry-over from other donors' samples.

This chain's CDR3 is CASIGGESRTDTQYF. This sequence joins TRBV19 and TRBJ2-3; absent DNA, TCRdb's TRBD2 call cannot be checked. Germline loops: CDR1 LNHDA, CDR2 SQIVND (reference sequence). This CDR3 has 15 residues. The full variable domain, completed using reference TRBV19 and TRBJ2-3, is DGGITQSPKYLFRKEGQNVTLSCEQNLNHDAMYWYRQDPGQGLRLIYYSQIVNDFQKGDIAEGYSVSREKKESFPLTVTSAQKNPTAFYLCASIGGESRTDTQYFGPGTRLTVL.

The V call is TRBV5-1, the J call TRBJ2-3; TCRdb's D gene call, TRBD1, goes unchecked for lack of DNA. The CDR3 totals 15 residues. Germline V gene data show CDR1 as SGHRS and CDR2 as YFSETQ. The CDR3 sequence is CASSVDRGIPDTQYF.

This rearrangement joins TRBV20-1 to TRBJ1-5. Germline V gives CDR1 DFQATT, CDR2 SNEGSKA (reference sequence). The CDR3 has 14 residues. The CDR3: CSAIELTDNQPQHF.

The chain links TRBV29-1 to TRBJ2-3; TCRdb picks TRBD1, but there is no DNA to check that call. From germline, CDR1 is SQVTM and CDR2 ANQGSEA. The CDR3 loop spans 14 amino acids. The CDR3 protein is CSVEGGQWADTQYF.